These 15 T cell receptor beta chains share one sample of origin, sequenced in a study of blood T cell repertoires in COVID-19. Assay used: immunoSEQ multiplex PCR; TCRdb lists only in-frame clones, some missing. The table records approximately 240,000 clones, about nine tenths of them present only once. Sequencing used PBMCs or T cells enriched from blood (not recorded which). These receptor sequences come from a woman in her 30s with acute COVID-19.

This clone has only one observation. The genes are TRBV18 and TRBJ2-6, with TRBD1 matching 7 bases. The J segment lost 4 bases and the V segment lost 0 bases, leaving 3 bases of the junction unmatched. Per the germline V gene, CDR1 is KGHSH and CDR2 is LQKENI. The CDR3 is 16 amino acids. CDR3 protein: CASSPPKGAGANVLTF. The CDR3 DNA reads TGTGCCAGCTCACCACCGAAGGGGGCCGGGGCCAACGTCCTGACTTTC.

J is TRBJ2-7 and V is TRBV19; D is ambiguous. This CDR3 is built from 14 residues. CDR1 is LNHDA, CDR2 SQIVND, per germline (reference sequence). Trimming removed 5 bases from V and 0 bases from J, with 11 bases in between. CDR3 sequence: CASSATGGSYEQYF. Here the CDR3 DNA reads TGTGCCAGTAGTGCGACTGGCGGCTCCTACGAGCAGTACTTC.

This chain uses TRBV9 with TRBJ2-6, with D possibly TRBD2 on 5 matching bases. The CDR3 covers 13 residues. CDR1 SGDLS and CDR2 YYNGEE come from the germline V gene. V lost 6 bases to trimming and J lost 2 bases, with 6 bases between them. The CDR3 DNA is TGTGCCAGCAAGGGAGCTGGGGCCAACGTCCTGACTTTC. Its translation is CASKGAGANVLTF.

As DNA, the CDR3 is TGTGCCAGCAGCTCCCAGGTCGGGGCTAATGAAAAACTGTTTTTT. This translates into CASSSQVGANEKLFF. V is TRBV7-2 and J is TRBJ1-4; the D is unclear. This CDR3 is built from 15 residues. Germline V lookup: CDR1 SGHTA, CDR2 FQGNSA. The V and J ends lost 4 bases and 3 bases respectively, with 12 bases between them.

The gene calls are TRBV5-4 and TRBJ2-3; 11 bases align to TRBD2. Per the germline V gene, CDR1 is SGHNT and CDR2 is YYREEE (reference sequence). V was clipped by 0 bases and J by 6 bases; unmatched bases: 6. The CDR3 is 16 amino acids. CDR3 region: CASSLGSGGALDTQYF. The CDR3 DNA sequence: TGTGCCAGCAGCTTGGGTAGCGGGGGGGCCCTGGATACGCAGTATTTT.

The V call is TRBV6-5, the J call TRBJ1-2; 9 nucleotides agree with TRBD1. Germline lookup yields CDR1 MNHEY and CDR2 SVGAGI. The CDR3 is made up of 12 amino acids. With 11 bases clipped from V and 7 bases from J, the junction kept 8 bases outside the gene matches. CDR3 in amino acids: CAGRTGEGGYTF. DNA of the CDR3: TGTGCCGGACGGACAGGGGAAGGTGGCTACACCTTC.

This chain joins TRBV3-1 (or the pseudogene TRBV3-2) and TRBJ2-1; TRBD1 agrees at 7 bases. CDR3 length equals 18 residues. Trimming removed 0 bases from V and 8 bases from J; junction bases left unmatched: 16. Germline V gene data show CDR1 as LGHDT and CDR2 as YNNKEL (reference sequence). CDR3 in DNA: TGTGCCAGCAGCCAAGATCGGGACCCAACAGGGGTTAGGGATGAGCAGTTCTTC. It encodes CASSQDRDPTGVRDEQFF.

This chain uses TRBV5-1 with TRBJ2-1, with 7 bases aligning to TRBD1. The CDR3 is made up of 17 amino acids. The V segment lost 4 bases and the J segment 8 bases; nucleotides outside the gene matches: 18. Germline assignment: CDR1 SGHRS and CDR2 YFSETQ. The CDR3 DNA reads TGCGCCAGCAGCCTGGGGCAGGGGGATAATCTTAGACATGAGCAGTTCTTC. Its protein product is CASSLGQGDNLRHEQFF.

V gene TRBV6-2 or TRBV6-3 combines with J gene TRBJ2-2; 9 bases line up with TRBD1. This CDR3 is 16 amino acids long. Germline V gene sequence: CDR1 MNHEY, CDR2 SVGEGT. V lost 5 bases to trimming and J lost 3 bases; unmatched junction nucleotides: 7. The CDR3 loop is CASSDPTGGDTGELFF. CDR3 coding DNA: TGTGCCAGCAGTGACCCGACAGGGGGGGACACCGGGGAGCTGTTTTTT.

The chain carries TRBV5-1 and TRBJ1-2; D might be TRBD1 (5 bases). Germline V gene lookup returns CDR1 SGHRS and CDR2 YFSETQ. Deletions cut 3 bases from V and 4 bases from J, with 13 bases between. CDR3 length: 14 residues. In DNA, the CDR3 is TGCGCCAGCAGCTGGGGCACAGATGGCTATGGCTACACCTTC. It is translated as CASSWGTDGYGYTF.

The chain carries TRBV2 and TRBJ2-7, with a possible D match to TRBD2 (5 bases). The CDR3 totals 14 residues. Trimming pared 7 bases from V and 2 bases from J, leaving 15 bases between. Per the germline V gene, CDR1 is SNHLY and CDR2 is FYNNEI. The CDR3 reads CASIFRESTYEQYF. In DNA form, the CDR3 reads TGTGCCAGCATTTTTCGGGAATCGACCTACGAGCAGTACTTC. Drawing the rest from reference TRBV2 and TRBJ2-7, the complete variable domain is EPEVTQTPSHQVTQMGQEVILRCVPISNHLYFYWYRQILGQKVEFLVSFYNNEISEKSEIFDDQFSVERPDGSNFTLKIRSTKLEDSAMYFCASIFRESTYEQYFGPGTRLTVT.

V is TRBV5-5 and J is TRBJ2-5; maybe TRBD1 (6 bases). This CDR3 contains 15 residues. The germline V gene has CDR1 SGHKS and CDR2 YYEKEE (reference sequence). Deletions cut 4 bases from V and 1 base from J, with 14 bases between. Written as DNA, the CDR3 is TGTGCCAGCAGCGGGGACACCCGACCCCAAGAGACCCAGTACTTC. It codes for CASSGDTRPQETQYF.

The CDR3 DNA is TGTGCCAGCAGTTGGAACCCGGGGTCCCTTTACAATGAGCAGTTCTTC. Translation: CASSWNPGSLYNEQFF. The chain couples TRBV28 to TRBJ2-1; D may be TRBD2 (5 bases). Germline V CDR1 and CDR2: MDHEN, SYDVKM. V was shortened by 4 bases and J by 4 bases, with 17 bases between the two germline ends. The length of the CDR3 is 16 residues.

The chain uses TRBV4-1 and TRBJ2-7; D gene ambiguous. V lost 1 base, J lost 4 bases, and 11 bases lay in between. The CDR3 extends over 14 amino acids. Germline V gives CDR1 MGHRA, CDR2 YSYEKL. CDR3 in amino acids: CASSQGAPEYEQYF. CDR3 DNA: TGCGCCAGCAGCCAAGGGGCCCCCGAGTACGAGCAGTACTTC.

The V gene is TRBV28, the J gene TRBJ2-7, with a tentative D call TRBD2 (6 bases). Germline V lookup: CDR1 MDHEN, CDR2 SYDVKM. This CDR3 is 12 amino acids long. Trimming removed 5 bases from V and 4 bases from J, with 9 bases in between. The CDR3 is CASSGGAYEQYF. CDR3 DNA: TGTGCCAGCAGTGGCGGGGCGTACGAGCAGTACTTC.